This paragraph reports one T cell receptor beta chain. The sample belongs to a study of shared clonotypes between healthy human individuals. Method: immunoSEQ multiplex PCR; TCRdb's copy keeps in-frame clones and lacks some. The profile shows roughly 2,500,000 clones, roughly 93% of them singletons. The germline V gene encodes CDR1 MDHEN and CDR2 SYDVKM. The CDR3 consists of 17 residues. Trimming removed 3 bases at V and 1 base at J, with 13 bases between. The chain carries TRBV28 and TRBJ2-6; D could derive from TRBD1 or TRBD2 (5 bases each). This clonotype originated in a young man in good health. Some clones in this sample may be carry-over from other donors' samples. What was sequenced was naive CD4+ T cells from PBMCs. Documented subset: CD45RA+ positively selected. CDR3 sequence reads: CASSLLQGVSGANVLTF. The CDR3 DNA is TGTGCCAGCAGTTTGTTGCAGGGAGTTTCTGGGGCCAACGTCCTGACTTTC. Full variable domain (rest looked up from reference TRBV28 and TRBJ2-6): DVKVTQSSRYLVKRTGEKVFLECVQDMDHENMFWYRQDPGLGLRLIYFSYDVKMKEKGDIPEGYSVSREKKERFSLILESASTNQTSMYLCASSLLQGVSGANVLTFGAGSRLTVL.